The 8 T cell receptor beta chains below come from one sample, sequenced in a study of blood T cell repertoires in COVID-19 (dated by TCRdb to the early 2020s). The library relied on the immunoSEQ multiplex PCR assay. TCRdb holds this immuneACCESS table with in-frame rearrangements only. Some clones are missing; in checked studies, unresolved V genes explain under half, and the rest has no known cause. Within this sample are fewer than 100,000 clones, with roughly nine tenths of them counted one time only. Jointly, the top ten make up about a tenth of the sample. The sequenced sample consisted of peripheral blood. The receptor set was obtained from a middle-aged man with acute or convalescent COVID-19.

As for this clone: Its ends do not fully match the called genes, so a read error is possible. The rearrangement links TRBV7-9 to TRBJ2-7; no firm D call. Germline V CDR1 and CDR2: SEHNR, FQNEAQ (reference sequence). The CDR3 contains 9 residues. CDR3 sequence: CASSYTSDF. In nucleotides, the CDR3 is TGTGCCAGCAGCTATACGAGTGACTTC. Full variable domain (outside the CDR3, taken from reference TRBV7-9 and TRBJ2-7): DTGVSQNPRHKITKRGQNVTFRCDPISEHNRLYWYRQTLGQGPEFLTYFQNEAQLEKSRLLSDRFSAERPKGSFSTLEIQRTEQGDSAMYLCASSYTSDFGPGTRLTVT.

The chain carries TRBV21-1 and TRBJ2-3; TRBD2, the D gene given by the table, was not confirmed from the DNA. TRBV21-1 is described as a pseudogene. CDR3 length equals 12 residues. In DNA form, the CDR3 reads TGTGCCAGCGGACTAGCGGGAGATACGCAGTATTTT. It encodes CASGLAGDTQYF.

V is TRBV27 and J is TRBJ2-3, with TRBD2 matching over 7 bases. The CDR3 has 16 residues. Trimming removed 6 bases from V and 6 bases from J; junction bases left unmatched: 15. Germline V CDR1 and CDR2: MNHEY, SMNVEV (reference sequence). CDR3 sequence: CASREGTTRSYDTQYF. The CDR3 DNA reads as TGTGCCAGCAGGGAGGGGACTACTAGGAGCTATGATACGCAGTATTTT.

The V call is TRBV19, the J call TRBJ1-1, with 8 bases lining up with TRBD1. The V gene end was trimmed by 5 bases and the J gene end by 4 bases; junction bases not matched to a gene: 6. Germline V gene lookup returns CDR1 LNHDA and CDR2 SQIVND (reference sequence). The CDR3 is 14 residues long. The CDR3 loop is CASSPGGASTEAFF. Written as DNA, the CDR3 is TGTGCCAGTAGTCCAGGGGGCGCGAGCACTGAAGCTTTCTTT. The entire variable domain, with the rest obtained from reference TRBV19 and TRBJ1-1, is as follows: DGGITQSPKYLFRKEGQNVTLSCEQNLNHDAMYWYRQDPGQGLRLIYYSQIVNDFQKGDIAEGYSVSREKKESFPLTVTSAQKNPTAFYLCASSPGGASTEAFFGQGTRLTVV.

The V gene is TRBV3-1 (or the pseudogene TRBV3-2), the J gene TRBJ2-1, with D unclear. The CDR3 loop spans 16 amino acids. V lost 0 bases and J lost 0, with 9 bases in between. Germline V lookup: CDR1 LGHDT, CDR2 YNNKEL (reference sequence). CDR3 bases: TGTGCCAGCAGCCAAGATGGAGTTAGCTCCTACAATGAGCAGTTCTTC. Protein sequence: CASSQDGVSSYNEQFF.

The V and J genes are TRBV19 and TRBJ1-5; D is undetermined. Germline V CDR1 and CDR2: LNHDA, SQIVND (reference sequence). This CDR3 spans 15 amino acids. Trimming took off 0 bases at V and 5 bases at J, with 11 bases between the two ends. The CDR3 spells CASSIDDSYYQPQHF. In DNA form, the CDR3 reads TGTGCCAGTAGTATAGACGATTCCTATTATCAGCCCCAGCATTTT.

Only a few counts were recorded for this clone. This sequence joins TRBV7-2 and TRBJ2-1; TRBD2 aligns across 11 bases. This CDR3 has 16 amino acids. The V and J ends lost 3 bases and 7 bases, in that order; junction bases with no gene match: 8. Germline loops: CDR1 SGHTA, CDR2 FQGNSA. This CDR3 reads CASSLARLAGKNEQFF. The CDR3 DNA is TGTGCCAGCAGCTTGGCCCGACTAGCGGGAAAAAATGAGCAGTTCTTC.

In DNA form, the CDR3 reads TGTGCCAGCAGATCAGACAGGGGAAATCAGCCCCAGCATTTT. Its translation is CASRSDRGNQPQHF. The rearrangement joins TRBV27 to TRBJ1-5; TRBD1 matches at 8 bases. The trim removed 6 bases at V and 4 bases at J, leaving 5 bases unmatched. CDR1 and CDR2 (germline): MNHEY, SMNVEV (reference sequence). The CDR3 length is 14 residues.